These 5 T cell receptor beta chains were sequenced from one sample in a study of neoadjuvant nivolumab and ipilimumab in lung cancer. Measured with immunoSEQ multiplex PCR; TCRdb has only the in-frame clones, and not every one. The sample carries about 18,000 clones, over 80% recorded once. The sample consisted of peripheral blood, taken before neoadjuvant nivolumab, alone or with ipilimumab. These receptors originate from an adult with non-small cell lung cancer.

This CDR3 is CASSEFYAGDTQYF. The CDR3 nucleotides are TGTGCCAGCAGTGAATTTTATGCGGGAGATACGCAGTATTTT. V is TRBV25-1 and J is TRBJ2-3, with D maybe TRBD2 (5 bases). CDR3 length: 14 amino acids. V dropped 1 base and J dropped 5 bases, with 10 bases sitting between them. The germline gives CDR1 MGHDK, CDR2 SYGVNS.

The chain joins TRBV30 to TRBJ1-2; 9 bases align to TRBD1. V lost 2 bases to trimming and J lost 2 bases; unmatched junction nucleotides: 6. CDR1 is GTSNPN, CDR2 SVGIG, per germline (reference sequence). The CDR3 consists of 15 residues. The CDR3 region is CAWSPGTGRNYGYTF. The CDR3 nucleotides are TGTGCCTGGAGTCCCGGGACAGGGAGAAACTATGGCTACACCTTC. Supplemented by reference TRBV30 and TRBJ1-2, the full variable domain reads SQTIHQWPATLVQPVGSPLSLECTVEGTSNPNLYWYRQAAGRGLQLLFYSVGIGQISSEVPQNLSASRPQDRQFILSSKKLLLSDSGFYLCAWSPGTGRNYGYTFGSGTRLTVV.

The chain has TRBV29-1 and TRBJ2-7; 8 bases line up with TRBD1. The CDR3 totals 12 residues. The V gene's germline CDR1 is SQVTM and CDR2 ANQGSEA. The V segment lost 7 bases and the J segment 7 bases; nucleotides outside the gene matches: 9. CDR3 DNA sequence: TGCAGCGCCGGGACAGGAGTTTGGGAGCAGTACTTC. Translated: CSAGTGVWEQYF.

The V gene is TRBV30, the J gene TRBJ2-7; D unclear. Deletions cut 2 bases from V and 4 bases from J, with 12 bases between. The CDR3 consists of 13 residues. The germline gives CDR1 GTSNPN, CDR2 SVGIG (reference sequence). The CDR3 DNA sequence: TGTGCCTGGAGTCCTGGGTCTACATACGAGCAGTACTTC. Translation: CAWSPGSTYEQYF. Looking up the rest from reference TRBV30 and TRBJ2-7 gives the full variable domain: SQTIHQWPATLVQPVGSPLSLECTVEGTSNPNLYWYRQAAGRGLQLLFYSVGIGQISSEVPQNLSASRPQDRQFILSSKKLLLSDSGFYLCAWSPGSTYEQYFGPGTRLTVT.

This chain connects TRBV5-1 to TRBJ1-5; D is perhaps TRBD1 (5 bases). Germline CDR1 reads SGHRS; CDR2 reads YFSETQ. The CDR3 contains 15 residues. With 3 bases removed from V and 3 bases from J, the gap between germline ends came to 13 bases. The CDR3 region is CASSWEAGVNQPQHF. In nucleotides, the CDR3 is TGCGCCAGCAGCTGGGAGGCGGGGGTCAATCAGCCCCAGCATTTT.